This TCR beta chain originates from a study of blood T cell repertoires in COVID-19. This CDR3 contains 16 residues. CDR1 is MGHRA, CDR2 YSYEKL, per germline. The germline V and J ends were trimmed by 0 bases and 0 bases, with 8 bases remaining between them. This clone appeared once. Generated by immunoSEQ multiplex PCR, the TCRdb table keeps only in-frame clones and is missing some. The data hold 100,000 or so clones, with around four fifths observed a single time. The sequenced material came from peripheral blood. The TCR originated in a woman aged 70-85 years with acute or convalescent COVID-19. This sequence joins TRBV4-1 and TRBJ1-4; D unclear. The CDR3 is CASSQDPVATNEKLFF. CDR3 coding DNA: TGCGCCAGCAGCCAAGATCCGGTAGCAACTAATGAAAAACTGTTTTTT.